The entry below gives a single T cell receptor beta chain sequence along with its context. How the authors handled the data: Nucleated cell number was recorded as an estimate derived from reference gene primer amplification. Libraries were prepared by immunoSEQ multiplex PCR; TCRdb keeps only in-frame clonotypes and omits some of them. The D gene and trimming were derived from the DNA, and the V and J assignments and clone size from that table. The sample consists of 40,000 to 55,000 clones, around 90% of them appearing once. The length of the CDR3 is 16 residues. Germline V gene sequence: CDR1 MGHDK, CDR2 SYGVNS. Unmatched junction bases numbered 6, after V lost 2 bases and J lost 4 bases. This sample was taken from a study of blood T cell repertoires in COVID-19. Overall study context: Samples of COVID-19 (acute and convalescent) were obtained from the United States, Italy and Spain. Nucleic acid was either cDNA or gDNA, and it came from T cells, B-cell-depleted T cells, or PBMCs.

The rearrangement uses TRBV25-1 and TRBJ2-3, with 10 bases that match TRBD2. This TCR was recovered from a man over 45 with active COVID-19. Source material: peripheral blood. The CDR3 loop reads CASSENSGGRADTQYF. CDR3 DNA: TGTGCCAGCAGTGAAAATAGCGGGGGGAGGGCAGATACGCAGTATTTT.